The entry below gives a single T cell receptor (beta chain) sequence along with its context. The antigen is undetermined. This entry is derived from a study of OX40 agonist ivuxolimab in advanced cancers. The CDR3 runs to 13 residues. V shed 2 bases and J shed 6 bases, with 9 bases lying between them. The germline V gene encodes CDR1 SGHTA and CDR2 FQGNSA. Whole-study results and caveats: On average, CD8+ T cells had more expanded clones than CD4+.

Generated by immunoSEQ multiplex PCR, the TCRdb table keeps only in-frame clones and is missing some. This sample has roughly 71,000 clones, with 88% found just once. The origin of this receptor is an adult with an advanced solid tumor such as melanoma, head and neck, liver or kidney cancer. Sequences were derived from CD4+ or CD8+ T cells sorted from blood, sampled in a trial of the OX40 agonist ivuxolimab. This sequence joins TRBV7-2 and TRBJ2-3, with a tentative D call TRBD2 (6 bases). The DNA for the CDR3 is TGTGCCAGCAGCTTAAGCCGGGGGGATACGCAGTATTTT. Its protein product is CASSLSRGDTQYF.